The following is a TCR beta chain sequence with its context. The target antigen is unknown. This entry comes from a study of response to subunit inactivated influenza vaccine. The CDR3 is made up of 17 amino acids. The V segment lost 3 bases and the J segment 0 bases; nucleotides outside the gene matches: 11. Germline values: CDR1 DFQATT, CDR2 SNEGSKA (reference sequence). Study-level results: Few additional T cells are recruited per seasonal influenza vaccination, authors suggested.

Each CDR3 protein gets one entry after TCRdb re-called the RT-PCR reads with MiXCR. The table lists around 760,000 distinct CDR3 sequences, approximately 15% of them singletons, with roughly 6.4% in the top ten. The rearrangement links TRBV20-1 to TRBJ2-3; TRBD2 aligns across 8 bases. This TCR was recovered from a man aged 50-60 years who received an inactivated influenza vaccine. The starting material was PBMCs from blood, obtained roughly 2 weeks before vaccination. CDR3 DNA sequence: TGCAGTGCTAGCGGGGGGGGTTTTGCTTCTAGCACAGATACGCAGTATTTT. Its protein is CSASGGGFASSTDTQYF.